This T cell receptor beta chain appears in the sequencing data of a study of monozygotic twins with inflammatory bowel disease. Per germline, CDR1 SGHTA and CDR2 FQGNSA. The CDR3 is made up of 15 amino acids. In preparing each TCR library, roughly 4,000 ng of total RNA was used. Both TCRalpha and TCRbeta cDNA were subjected to two nested PCRs lasting around 15 and 9 cycles. TCRdb re-called the 5' RACE reads and shows each CDR3 protein once, DNA omitted. The sample has about 300,000 distinct CDR3 sequences. The clonotype comes from a human donor with ulcerative colitis or Crohn's disease, or a healthy co-twin of an affected twin (not recorded which). The genes are TRBV7-2 and TRBJ1-3. Specimen: blood. CDR3: CASSSQKANGNTIYF.